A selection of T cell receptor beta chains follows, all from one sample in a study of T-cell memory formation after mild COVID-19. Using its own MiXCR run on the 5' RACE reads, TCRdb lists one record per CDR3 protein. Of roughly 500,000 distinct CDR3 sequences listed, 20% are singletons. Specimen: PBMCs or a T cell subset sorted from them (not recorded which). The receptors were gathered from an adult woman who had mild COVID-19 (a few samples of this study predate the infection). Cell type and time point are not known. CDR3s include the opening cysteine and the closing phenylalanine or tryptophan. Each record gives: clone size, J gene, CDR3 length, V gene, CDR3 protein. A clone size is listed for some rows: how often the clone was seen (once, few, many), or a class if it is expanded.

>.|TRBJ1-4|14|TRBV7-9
CASSLPGTNHKLFF
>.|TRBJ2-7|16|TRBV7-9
CASSLGLGAGTYEQYF
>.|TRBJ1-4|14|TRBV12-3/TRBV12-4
CASSQQGFNEKLFF
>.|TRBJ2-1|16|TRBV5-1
CASSLAKTSVFNEQFF
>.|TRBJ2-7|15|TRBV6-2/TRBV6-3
CASSQSGTAFYEQYF
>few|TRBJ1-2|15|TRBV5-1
CASSLSQGRNYGYTF
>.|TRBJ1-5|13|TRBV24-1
CATSDTGLQPQHF
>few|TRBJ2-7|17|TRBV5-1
CASSLARASGGDVGQYF
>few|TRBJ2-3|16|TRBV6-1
CASGRIGTSGRDTQYF
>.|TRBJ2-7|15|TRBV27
CASSLYEGRTYEQYF
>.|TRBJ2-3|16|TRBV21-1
CATPRGAGVPSDTQYF
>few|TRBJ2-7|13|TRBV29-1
CSSWDRVDYEQYF
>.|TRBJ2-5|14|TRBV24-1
CATSKSNARETQYF
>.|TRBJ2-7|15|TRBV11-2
CASSLADSLSYEQYF
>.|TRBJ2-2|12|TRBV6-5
CASRPTTGVLFF
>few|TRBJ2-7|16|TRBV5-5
CASSLVATANEREQYF
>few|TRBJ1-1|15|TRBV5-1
CASSRTGLKDTEAFF
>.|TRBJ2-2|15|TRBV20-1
CSARDSRETTGELFF
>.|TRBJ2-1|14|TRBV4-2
CASSNWGADNEQFF
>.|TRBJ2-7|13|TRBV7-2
CASSQEFSYEQYF
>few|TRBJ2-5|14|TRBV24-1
CATSDSRTGETQYF
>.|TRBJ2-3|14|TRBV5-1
CASSFDPSTDTQYF
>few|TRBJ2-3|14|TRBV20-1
CSARRGAYTDTQYF
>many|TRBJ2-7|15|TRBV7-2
CASSTPGLEGSEQYF
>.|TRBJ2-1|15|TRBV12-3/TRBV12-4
CASTSPARVGDEQFF
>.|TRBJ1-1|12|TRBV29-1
CSVMVDGAEAFF
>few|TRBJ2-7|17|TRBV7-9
CASRLSTGELRGDEQYF
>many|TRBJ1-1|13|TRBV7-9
CASSLVGLAEAFF
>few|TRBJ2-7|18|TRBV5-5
CASSYQPPGLAGSYEQYF
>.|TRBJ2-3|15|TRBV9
CASSVALAKTDTQYF
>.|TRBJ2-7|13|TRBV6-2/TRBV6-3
CASSYLPWNEQYF
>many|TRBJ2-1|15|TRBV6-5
CASSFRRSSYNEQFF
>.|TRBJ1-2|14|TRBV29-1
CSVEDDNRAYGYTF
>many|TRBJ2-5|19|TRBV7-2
CASSLVYLQATAVQETQYF
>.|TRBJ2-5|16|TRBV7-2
CASSSRTSPAGETQYF
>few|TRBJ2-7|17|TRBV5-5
CASSPFLAPGGEYEQYF
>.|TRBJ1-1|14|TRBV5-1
CASSLVSDNSEAFF
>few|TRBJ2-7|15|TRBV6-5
CASSYRQGGNYEQYF
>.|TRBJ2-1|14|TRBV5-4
CASSLPQSSGEQFF
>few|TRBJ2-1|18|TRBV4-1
CASSQGALARGAYNEQFF
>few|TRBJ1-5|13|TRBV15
CATSLGSNQPQHF
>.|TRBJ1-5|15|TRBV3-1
CASSQHRSGGQPQHF
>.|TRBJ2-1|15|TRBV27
CASSQTSGRLNEQFF
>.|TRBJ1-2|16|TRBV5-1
CASKGGTGPVNYGYTF
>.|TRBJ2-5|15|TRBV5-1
CASSWDSVDLETQYF
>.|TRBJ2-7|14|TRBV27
CASSASGEYGEQYF
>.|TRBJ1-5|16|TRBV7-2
CASTEFRIVTGQPQHF
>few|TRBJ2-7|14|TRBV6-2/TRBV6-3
CASSYGGGIHEQYF
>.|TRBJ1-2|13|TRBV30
CAATRDRLSGYTF
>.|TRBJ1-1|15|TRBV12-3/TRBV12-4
CASSPTGRWNTEAFF
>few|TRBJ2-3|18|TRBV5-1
CASSSTKTSGGASGTQYF
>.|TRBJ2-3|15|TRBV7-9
CASSLGDYSTDTQYF
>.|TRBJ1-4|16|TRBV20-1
CSAREVRGTTNEKLFF